Below, 6 T cell receptor beta chains from the same sample are listed, as sequenced in a study of blood T cells in healthy people across ages. Combining a sample-barcoded 5' primer with a J-beta primer mix, a second PCR ran for roughly 7 to 11 cycles. TCRdb redid the calling of the 5' RACE reads with MiXCR, one entry per CDR3 protein. The sample includes 1.5 million to 2 million distinct CDR3 sequences, roughly 49% of them seen just once. What was sequenced was blood. All receptors come from a middle-aged woman in good health.

This chain links TRBV5-5 with TRBJ1-6, with 8 bases matching TRBD1. In germline, CDR1 is SGHKS, CDR2 YYEKEE (reference sequence). The CDR3 has 14 residues. Unmatched junction bases numbered 4, after V lost 4 bases and J lost 7 bases. CDR3 DNA: TGTGCCAGCAGCAAAGGGACAGGAAATTCACCCCTCCACTTT. Its protein product is CASSKGTGNSPLHF.

This clonotype appeared a few times. The chain couples TRBV6-1 to TRBJ2-1, with 9 bases aligning to TRBD1. CDR1 and CDR2 (germline): MNHNS, SASEGT. This CDR3 contains 17 residues. V shed 1 base and J 3 bases; nucleotides not matched to a gene: 7. CDR3 sequence reads: CASSEEGGQGFYNEQFF. Written as DNA, the CDR3 is TGTGCCAGCAGTGAAGAAGGGGGACAGGGTTTCTACAATGAGCAGTTCTTC.

This chain links TRBV6-5 with TRBJ1-1; 11 bases map to TRBD1. The CDR3 is 14 amino acids. The germline V gene has CDR1 MNHEY and CDR2 SVGAGI. The ends lost 6 bases at V and 4 bases at J; junction bases unmatched: 4. CDR3: CASSRTGGVTEAFF. CDR3 DNA: TGTGCCAGCAGCAGGACAGGGGGCGTCACTGAAGCTTTCTTT.

The J gene is TRBJ2-7, the V gene TRBV16, with D maybe TRBD1 (5 bases). Germline loops: CDR1 KGHSY, CDR2 FQNENV. The CDR3 contains 16 residues. V lost 4 bases to trimming and J lost 0 bases, with 16 bases between them. As DNA, the CDR3 is TGTGCCAGCAGCCGGTTACAGGCCCTGAGCTCCTACGAGCAGTACTTC. Residues: CASSRLQALSSYEQYF.

This clonotype was detected only once. The chain joins TRBV20-1 to TRBJ1-4, with 7 bases that match TRBD1. There are 14 residues in the CDR3. Trimming at V came to 1 base and at J to 11 bases, leaving 10 bases not matched to a gene. The germline CDR1 and CDR2 sequences are DFQATT and SNEGSKA (reference sequence). The CDR3 loop is CSARGESTTGKLFF. The CDR3 coding sequence is TGCAGTGCTAGAGGAGAGTCCACGACAGGGAAACTGTTTTTT.

The genes are TRBV7-3 and TRBJ2-1; 10 bases agree with TRBD1. After removal of 11 bases from V and 2 bases from J, the junction contained 0 bases not matched to a gene. Looked up from germline, CDR1 is SGHTA and CDR2 is FQGTGA. CDR3 size: 12 residues. This chain's CDR3 is CADRGPYNEQFF. The DNA for the CDR3 is TGTGCCGACAGGGGGCCCTACAATGAGCAGTTCTTC.